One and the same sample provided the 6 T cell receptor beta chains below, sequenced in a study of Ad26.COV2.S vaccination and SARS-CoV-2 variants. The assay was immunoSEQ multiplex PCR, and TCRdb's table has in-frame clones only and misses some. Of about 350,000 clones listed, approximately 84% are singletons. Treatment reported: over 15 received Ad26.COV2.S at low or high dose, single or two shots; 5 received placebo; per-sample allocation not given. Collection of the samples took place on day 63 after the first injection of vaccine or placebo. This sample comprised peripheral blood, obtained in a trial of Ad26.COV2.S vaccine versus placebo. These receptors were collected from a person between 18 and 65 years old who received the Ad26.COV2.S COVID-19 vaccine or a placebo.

CDR3 coding DNA: TGTGCCAGCAGTTGTTGGCTAGACTCCTACAATGAGCAGTTCTTC. It is translated as CASSCWLDSYNEQFF. The genes are TRBV27 and TRBJ2-1; no firm D call. Trimming left V 4 bases short and J 0 bases short, with 10 bases between. In germline, CDR1 is MNHEY, CDR2 SMNVEV (reference sequence). This CDR3 region has 15 residues.

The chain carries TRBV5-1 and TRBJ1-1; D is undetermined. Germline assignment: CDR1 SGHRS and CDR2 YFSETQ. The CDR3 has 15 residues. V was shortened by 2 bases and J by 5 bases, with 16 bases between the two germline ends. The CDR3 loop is CASSLDPEVGTEAFF. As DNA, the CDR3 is TGCGCCAGCAGCTTAGACCCTGAAGTGGGGACTGAAGCTTTCTTT. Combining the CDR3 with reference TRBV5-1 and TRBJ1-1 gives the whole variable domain KAGVTQTPRYLIKTRGQQVTLSCSPISGHRSVSWYQQTPGQGLQFLFEYFSETQRNKGNFPGRFSGRQFSNSRSEMNVSTLELGDSALYLCASSLDPEVGTEAFFGQGTRLTVV.

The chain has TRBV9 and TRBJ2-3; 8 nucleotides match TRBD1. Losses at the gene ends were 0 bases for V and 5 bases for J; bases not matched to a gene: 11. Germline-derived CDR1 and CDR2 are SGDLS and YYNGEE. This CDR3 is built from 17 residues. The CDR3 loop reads CASSVAPLGQGQDTQYF. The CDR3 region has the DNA TGTGCCAGCAGCGTAGCTCCGCTAGGACAGGGTCAAGATACGCAGTATTTT.

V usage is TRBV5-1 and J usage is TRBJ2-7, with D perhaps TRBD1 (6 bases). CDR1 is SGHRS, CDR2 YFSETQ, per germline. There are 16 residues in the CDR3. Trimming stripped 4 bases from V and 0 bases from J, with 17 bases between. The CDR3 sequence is CASSPVPWDTSYEQYF. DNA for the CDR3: TGCGCCAGCAGCCCAGTCCCGTGGGACACCTCCTACGAGCAGTACTTC.

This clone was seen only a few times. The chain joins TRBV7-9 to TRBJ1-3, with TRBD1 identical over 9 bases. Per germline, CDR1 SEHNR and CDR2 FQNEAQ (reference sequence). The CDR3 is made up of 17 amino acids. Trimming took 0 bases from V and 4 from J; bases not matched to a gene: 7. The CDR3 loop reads CASSLARGQGKGNTIYF. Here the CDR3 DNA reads TGTGCCAGCAGCTTAGCGCGCGGACAGGGGAAGGGAAACACCATATATTTT.

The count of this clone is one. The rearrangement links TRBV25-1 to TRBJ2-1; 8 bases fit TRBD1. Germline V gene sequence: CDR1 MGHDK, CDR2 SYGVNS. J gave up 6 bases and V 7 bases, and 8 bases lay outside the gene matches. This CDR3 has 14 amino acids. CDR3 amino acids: CASTDRGPSNEQFF. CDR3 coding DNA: TGTGCCAGCACCGACAGGGGCCCAAGCAATGAGCAGTTCTTC.